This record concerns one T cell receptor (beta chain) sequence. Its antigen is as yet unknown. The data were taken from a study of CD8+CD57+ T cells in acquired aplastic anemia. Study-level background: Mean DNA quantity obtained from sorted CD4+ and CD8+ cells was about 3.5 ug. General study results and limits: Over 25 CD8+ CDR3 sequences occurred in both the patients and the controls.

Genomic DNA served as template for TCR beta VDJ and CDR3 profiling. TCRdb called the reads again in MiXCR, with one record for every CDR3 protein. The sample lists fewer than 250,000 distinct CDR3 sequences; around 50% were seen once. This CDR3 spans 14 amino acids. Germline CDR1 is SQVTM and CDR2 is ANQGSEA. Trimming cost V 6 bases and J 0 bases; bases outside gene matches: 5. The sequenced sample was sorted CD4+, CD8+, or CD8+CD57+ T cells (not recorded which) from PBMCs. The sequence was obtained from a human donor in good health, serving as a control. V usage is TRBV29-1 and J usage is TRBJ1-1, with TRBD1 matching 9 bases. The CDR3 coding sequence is TGCAGCGTGGGACAGGGTAACATGAACACTGAAGCTTTCTTT. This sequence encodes CSVGQGNMNTEAFF. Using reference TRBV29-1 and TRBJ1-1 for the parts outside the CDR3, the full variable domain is SAVISQKPSRDICQRGTSLTIQCQVDSQVTMMFWYRQQPGQSLTLIATANQGSEATYESGFVIDKFPISRPNLTFSTLTVSNMSPEDSSIYLCSVGQGNMNTEAFFGQGTRLTVV.